Listed below are T cell receptor beta chains from one sample, sequenced in a study of breast tumors, draining lymph nodes, adjacent tissues. TCRdb used MiXCR to reprocess the multiplex PCR reads, holding one entry per CDR3 protein. Among 200,000 to 250,000 distinct CDR3 sequences listed, approximately 36% were seen once. The sample consisted of axillary lymph node tissue. These receptors all come from a female donor with breast cancer. Some clones in this sample may be carry-over from other donors' samples. CDR3s include the opening cysteine and the closing phenylalanine or tryptophan. Fields, in order: D gene, J gene, clone size, V gene, CDR3 DNA, CDR3 protein. The D gene is left open where the match is weak. Clone size is not always given. Where it is, it says once, few, many or a class for expanded clones.

>TRBD1|TRBJ2-7|few|TRBV6-6
TGTGCCAGCAGTGGCCCCGGGACAGGGACCAACGAGCAGTACTTC
CASSGPGTGTNEQYF
>NA|TRBJ2-7|NA|TRBV20-1
TGCAGTGCTAGAAGCGTGACAGGCCTCTCCGAGCAGTACTTC
CSARSVTGLSEQYF
>NA|TRBJ2-3|NA|TRBV9
TGTGCCAGCAGCGTAGCTACGGCTAGCCCTTATACGCAGTATTTT
CASSVATASPYTQYF
>NA|TRBJ1-3|many|TRBV7-9
TGTGCCAGCAGCCCCCAGGAGGCGGGAAACACCATATATTTT
CASSPQEAGNTIYF
>TRBD2|TRBJ2-3|many|TRBV24-1
TGTGCCACCGGGACTAGCGGGAGGTTCACAGATACGCAGTATTTT
CATGTSGRFTDTQYF
>NA|TRBJ1-6|many|TRBV18
TGTGCCAGCTCACCCCTCTACTATAATTCACCCCTCCACTTT
CASSPLYYNSPLHF
>TRBD1|TRBJ2-3|many|TRBV4-1
TGCGCCAGCGGGAGAGGGGGCACCGCGCACGATACGCAGTATTTT
CASGRGGTAHDTQYF
>TRBD2|TRBJ2-1|NA|TRBV11-3
TGTGCCTCCAGGGAACCCGGGACTAGCGGGAATGAGCAGTTCTTC
CASREPGTSGNEQFF
>TRBD2|TRBJ2-2|NA|TRBV6-1
TGTGCCAGCAGTCAAGCGGGGGGGAGGGTGGTCACCGGGGAGCTGTTTTTT
CASSQAGGRVVTGELFF
>TRBD1|TRBJ2-1|NA|TRBV25-1
TGTGCCAGCAGTGACCTGGGACAGGGGCGCGGCAATGAGCAGTTCTTC
CASSDLGQGRGNEQFF
>TRBD2|TRBJ2-1|NA|TRBV13
TGTGCCAGCAGCGAAGGGACTAGCGGGCCCTACAATGAGCAGTTCTTC
CASSEGTSGPYNEQFF
>TRBD1|TRBJ2-7|many|TRBV30
TGTGCCTGGAGGGGACCGGGACAGGGGGCGGGGGAGCAGTACTTC
CAWRGPGQGAGEQYF
>NA|TRBJ1-4|many|TRBV29-1
TGCAGCGTTGAATTGAGTGGGGGAACTAGGGAAAAACTGTTTTTT
CSVELSGGTREKLFF
>NA|TRBJ1-2|many|TRBV12-5
TGTGCTAGTGGCCAAGACATAATCGATGGCTACACCTTC
CASGQDIIDGYTF
>TRBD2|TRBJ2-1|many|TRBV20-1
TGCAGTGCTAGTTTTGGGACTAGCGGGAGCGGAAATGAGCAGTTCTTC
CSASFGTSGSGNEQFF
>NA|TRBJ2-2|many|TRBV20-1
TGCAGTGCTGTGGGACAATTGGTCACCGGGGAGCTGTTTTTT
CSAVGQLVTGELFF
>TRBD1|TRBJ2-5|many|TRBV12-3/TRBV12-4
TGTGCCAGCAGTTTAGGGGGGACAGGACAAGAGACCCAGTACTTC
CASSLGGTGQETQYF
>NA|TRBJ1-6|NA|TRBV2
TGTGCCAGCCTGGGGTTAGAGAATTCACCCCTCCACTTT
CASLGLENSPLHF
>NA|TRBJ1-2|many|TRBV19
TGTGCCAGTAGTATAGCAGGGGAGTCTAACTATGGCTACACCTTC
CASSIAGESNYGYTF
>NA|TRBJ1-1|many|TRBV6-5
TGTGCCAGCAGCCTGACGCGCAGGGGACTTGAAGCTTTCTTT
CASSLTRRGLEAFF
>TRBD1|TRBJ2-7|many|TRBV19
TGTGCCAGTAGTATAGGTCAGGGGGCCTACGAGCAGTACTTC
CASSIGQGAYEQYF
>NA|TRBJ1-2|many|TRBV28
TGTGCCAGCAGTTGGGCCCTCTCGGCCTATGGCTACACCTTC
CASSWALSAYGYTF
>TRBD2|TRBJ2-3|NA|TRBV11-3
TGTGCCAGCAGCATCGGACTAGCGGGAGTAGTAGATACGCAGTATTTT
CASSIGLAGVVDTQYF
>NA|TRBJ1-4|NA|TRBV4-3
TGCGCCAGCAGCCCTATCCGGGGGGGCGGAACTAATGAAAAACTGTTTTTT
CASSPIRGGGTNEKLFF
>NA|TRBJ2-7|many|TRBV11-3
TGTGCCAGCAGCTCCCCCCAGGGGAGCTCCTACGAGCAGTACTTC
CASSSPQGSSYEQYF
>NA|TRBJ1-3|many|TRBV11-3
TGTGCCAGCAGGGCCGACTCTGGAAACACCATATATTTT
CASRADSGNTIYF
>NA|TRBJ1-4|many|TRBV5-1
TGCGCCAGCAGCCCGAGTTCAACTAATGAAAAACTGTTTTTT
CASSPSSTNEKLFF
>NA|TRBJ2-6|many|TRBV7-9
TGTGCCAGCACCCTAGGGGGGGTCTCTGGGGCCAACGTCCTGACTTTC
CASTLGGVSGANVLTF
>NA|TRBJ2-2|many|TRBV5-1
TGCGCCAGCAACGACGGGGGGCCGACACCCGGGGAGCTGTTTTTT
CASNDGGPTPGELFF
>TRBD1|TRBJ1-6|many|TRBV20-1
TGCAGTGCCACTTGGTTCGGACAGGGACGAAGCTCCTATAATTCACCCCTCCACTTT
CSATWFGQGRSSYNSPLHF
>NA|TRBJ2-7|many|TRBV5-1
TGCGCCAGCAGCTTGGACACCTACGAGCAGTACTTC
CASSLDTYEQYF
>TRBD1|TRBJ1-2|many|TRBV20-1
TGCAGTGCTAGGGGACAGCTAACAATCTATGGCTACACCTTC
CSARGQLTIYGYTF
>NA|TRBJ1-5|NA|TRBV28
TGTGCCAGCAGCCTCGGGGTCGGACGTAATCAGCCCCAGCATTTT
CASSLGVGRNQPQHF
>NA|TRBJ2-5|many|TRBV15
TGTGCCACCAGCGGTACCGGGATGGAGACCCAGTACTTC
CATSGTGMETQYF
>NA|TRBJ1-2|many|TRBV19
TGTGCCAGTAGTATTGGGGGGGACCCATATGGCTACACCTTC
CASSIGGDPYGYTF
>TRBD1|TRBJ2-7|NA|TRBV29-1
TGCAGCAGCCGGGACAGGTACGAGCAGTACTTC
CSSRDRYEQYF
>NA|TRBJ2-3|NA|TRBV25-1
TGTGCCAGCAGTGCTAGGACGCGGGGAACGCAGTATTTT
CASSARTRGTQYF
>TRBD1|TRBJ2-6|NA|TRBV7-2
TGTGCCAGCAGGGGCCCCGGACAGGGGGCCAACGTCCTGCCTTTC
CASRGPGQGANVLPF
>TRBD2|TRBJ2-3|many|TRBV10-1
TGCGCCAGCAGTGAGAGCGGGGGCATAGATACGCAGTATTTT
CASSESGGIDTQYF
>TRBD2|TRBJ2-3|many|TRBV20-1
TGCAGTGCTAGTTCGAGCGGGAGGGAAGATACGCAGTATTTT
CSASSSGREDTQYF